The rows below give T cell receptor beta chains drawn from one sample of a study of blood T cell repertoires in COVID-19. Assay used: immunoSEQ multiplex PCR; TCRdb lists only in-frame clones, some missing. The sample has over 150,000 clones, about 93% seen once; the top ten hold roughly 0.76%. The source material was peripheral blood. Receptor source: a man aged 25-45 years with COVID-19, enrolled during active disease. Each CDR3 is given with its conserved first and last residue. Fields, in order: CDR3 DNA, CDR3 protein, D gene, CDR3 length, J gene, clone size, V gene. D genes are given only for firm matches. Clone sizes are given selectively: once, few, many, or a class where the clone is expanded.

TGTGCCAGCAGTTACCTGAGGGACAGCCGAAATTCACCCCTCCACTTT CASSYLRDSRNSPLHF TRBD1 16 TRBJ1-6 . TRBV6-5
TGTGCCAGCAGTTACTGGCGGGGACTCACAGATACGCAGTATTTT CASSYWRGLTDTQYF . 15 TRBJ2-3 . TRBV6-5
TGTGCCTGGAGTGTAATATGGCCTCCGCAAGAGACCCAGTACTTC CAWSVIWPPQETQYF . 15 TRBJ2-5 . TRBV30
TGTGCCAGCAGCCCGCGGGGTGGAGAGACCCAGTACTTC CASSPRGGETQYF . 13 TRBJ2-5 . TRBV3-1/TRBV3-2
TGTGCCAGCAGCCACAGGACAGGGGGCTATGGCTACACCTTC CASSHRTGGYGYTF TRBD1 14 TRBJ1-2 . TRBV3-1/TRBV3-2
TGCGCCAGCAGCTTGGGGCAGGGGCCCACAGATACGCAGTATTTT CASSLGQGPTDTQYF . 15 TRBJ2-3 once TRBV5-1
TGCGCCAGCAGCCCCGGGACAGGGGGGAGGGATGAGCAGTTCTTC CASSPGTGGRDEQFF TRBD1 15 TRBJ2-1 . TRBV5-1
TGTGCCAGCTCACATGACAGTGGTACTGAAGCTTTCTTT CASSHDSGTEAFF . 13 TRBJ1-1 . TRBV18
TGCGCCAGCAGCTTGCGGGGGGGCGGGTACGAGCAGTACTTC CASSLRGGGYEQYF TRBD2 14 TRBJ2-7 . TRBV5-1
TGTGCCACGAATCGACAGGGTCCGAACACCGGGGAGCTGTTTTTT CATNRQGPNTGELFF TRBD1 15 TRBJ2-2 . TRBV24-1
TGTGCCAGCAGTCCCAATCAGGGGGGACAGCCCCAGCATTTT CASSPNQGGQPQHF TRBD1 14 TRBJ1-5 . TRBV6-5
TGCGCCAGCAGCTTGGGGGAGGGGTCTCAGCCCCAGCATTTT CASSLGEGSQPQHF . 14 TRBJ1-5 . TRBV5-1
TGTGCCAGCCGGGGGGCTGGCCAGCCCCAGCATTTT CASRGAGQPQHF . 12 TRBJ1-5 . TRBV10-3
TGTGCCAGCAGACGAACACAGGGGTATGATGAAAAACTGTTTTTT CASRRTQGYDEKLFF TRBD1 15 TRBJ1-4 . TRBV7-6
TGTGCCAGCAGCTTGGGACTAGCGGGGTCCTACAATGAGCAGTTCTTC CASSLGLAGSYNEQFF TRBD2 16 TRBJ2-1 . TRBV7-6
TGTGCCAGCAGTGAGGTCCTCGGCGGGGGGCAGTATTTT CASSEVLGGGQYF TRBD2 13 TRBJ2-3 . TRBV2
TGTGCCAGCAGCTTAGGCGTTAGCAGCATGATCACAGATACGCAGTATTTT CASSLGVSSMITDTQYF . 17 TRBJ2-3 . TRBV11-2
TGTGCCAGCAGTCAGAATTACAATGAGCAGTTCTTC CASSQNYNEQFF . 12 TRBJ2-1 . TRBV27
TGTGCCAGCAGCAGACGACAGGGGGCGAGTGGCTACACCTTC CASSRRQGASGYTF TRBD1 14 TRBJ1-2 . TRBV27
TGTGCCAGCAGCCTAGCCCCGGGCTGGACTGAAGCTTTCTTT CASSLAPGWTEAFF . 14 TRBJ1-1 . TRBV6-4
TGTGCCAGTAGTATAGGGTTCGGCGCCAGGTTAGGCTACACCTTC CASSIGFGARLGYTF . 15 TRBJ1-2 . TRBV19
TGTGCCAGCTCACTGGGACAGGGGATGACTGGGGAGCTGTTTTTT CASSLGQGMTGELFF TRBD1 15 TRBJ2-2 . TRBV18
TGTGCCACCCCTGACAGGGAGGCGACTGAAGCTTTCTTT CATPDREATEAFF TRBD1 13 TRBJ1-1 . TRBV24-1
TGTGCCAGTAGTATAGATCGGGGGGATTATGGCTACACCTTC CASSIDRGDYGYTF . 14 TRBJ1-2 . TRBV19
TGTGCCAGCAGCCGAGGGGACAGAGACACCGGGGAGCTGTTTTTT CASSRGDRDTGELFF TRBD1 15 TRBJ2-2 . TRBV3-1/TRBV3-2
TGTGCCAGCAGCCGATTTCGCCAGAGGGATTCACCCCTCCACTTT CASSRFRQRDSPLHF . 15 TRBJ1-6 . TRBV5-6
TGTGCCAGTAGTACCAGGGGGCGCACTTATGGCTACACCTTC CASSTRGRTYGYTF TRBD1 14 TRBJ1-2 . TRBV19
TGCGCCAGCAGCGTGGGGTTGAGTAGGACAGGGTCTGGGGAGCAGTACTTC CASSVGLSRTGSGEQYF TRBD1 17 TRBJ2-7 . TRBV5-1
TGTGCCAGTAGTCCGCGGACAGGGGGCGGCAATCAGCCCCAGCATTTT CASSPRTGGGNQPQHF TRBD1 16 TRBJ1-5 . TRBV19
TGTGCCACCAGCAGAGACAGCGCAAGAGATCAGCCCCAGCATTTT CATSRDSARDQPQHF . 15 TRBJ1-5 . TRBV15
TGCGCCAGCAGCCCCGGAGTAGGAGAGAACACTGAAGCTTTCTTT CASSPGVGENTEAFF . 15 TRBJ1-1 . TRBV4-1
TGTGCCAGCAGGGATTTTGGACAGGGACCCTACGAGCAGTACTTC CASRDFGQGPYEQYF TRBD1 15 TRBJ2-7 . TRBV6-5
TGTGCCATCAGTGAGTCCGGGACAGGGAACTATGGCTACACCTTC CAISESGTGNYGYTF TRBD1 15 TRBJ1-2 . TRBV10-3
TGTGCCAGCAGTGAGACACCTGGGGAGACCCAGTACTTC CASSETPGETQYF . 13 TRBJ2-5 . TRBV2
TGTGCCAGCATCACGGGGGGACAGGTAGTCGAGCAGTACTTC CASITGGQVVEQYF . 14 TRBJ2-7 . TRBV2
TGCGCCAGCAGTCTTACATGGACAGGGCGGGGTGGCTACACCTTC CASSLTWTGRGGYTF TRBD1 15 TRBJ1-2 . TRBV5-1
TGTGCCAGTAGTATCCCTCTGAGCTCCTACAATGAGCAGTTCTTC CASSIPLSSYNEQFF . 15 TRBJ2-1 . TRBV19
TGTGCCAGCAGTGAAGTTGGGACAGACTATGGCTACACCTTC CASSEVGTDYGYTF TRBD1 14 TRBJ1-2 . TRBV6-1
TGTGCCAGCAGCGCAGCAGATACGCAGTATTTT CASSAADTQYF . 11 TRBJ2-3 . TRBV9
TGTGCCAGCAGCCTCGGGGGGACAGGGCAGAACGAGCAGTACTTC CASSLGGTGQNEQYF TRBD1 15 TRBJ2-7 once TRBV6-6
TGTGCCAGCTCACCACCGAACAGGGGATTCGATGGCTACACCTTC CASSPPNRGFDGYTF TRBD1 15 TRBJ1-2 . TRBV18
TGTGCCAGCAGCTTAGTTACAGGGGGCGTCTATGGCTACACCTTC CASSLVTGGVYGYTF TRBD1 15 TRBJ1-2 . TRBV7-9
TGTGCCAGCAGTGAAGCCGGGGGGGATAGTCAGCCCCAGCATTTT CASSEAGGDSQPQHF . 15 TRBJ1-5 . TRBV6-1
TGTGCCAGCAGTTTATCGGGACAAGAACCTTCACCCCTCCACTTT CASSLSGQEPSPLHF . 15 TRBJ1-6 . TRBV27
TGTGCCAGCACCGGGGGAGGGGGCACTGAAGCTTTCTTT CASTGGGGTEAFF . 13 TRBJ1-1 . TRBV11-2
TGTGCCAGTAGGAACTCCCCCGGACAGGGGGCGGCTAAGGGCAATCAGCCCCAGCATTTT CASRNSPGQGAAKGNQPQHF TRBD1 20 TRBJ1-5 . TRBV19
TGTGCCAGTACCTTGGACATCCGAAACACTGAAGCTTTCTTT CASTLDIRNTEAFF . 14 TRBJ1-1 . TRBV19
TGTGCCAGCAGTTTCAGGGGATTCTACGAGCAGTACTTC CASSFRGFYEQYF . 13 TRBJ2-7 . TRBV12-3/TRBV12-4
TGTGCCAGCAGTTATTCAGACAGGGTAGGCCAGCCCCAGCATTTT CASSYSDRVGQPQHF TRBD1 15 TRBJ1-5 . TRBV6-5
TGTGCCAGCAGCCAGTTGGCGGGGGGGGAGACCCAGTACTTC CASSQLAGGETQYF TRBD2 14 TRBJ2-5 . TRBV11-2
TGTGCCAGCAGCTTAGACAGGGACACTGAAGCTTTCTTT CASSLDRDTEAFF TRBD1 13 TRBJ1-1 . TRBV5-6
TGTGCCAGTAGTATGACGGGGGTTCGGGGAACTGAAGCTTTCTTT CASSMTGVRGTEAFF . 15 TRBJ1-1 . TRBV19
TGTGCCAGCAGTGAAGGGGCAGGGTCTGACACTGAAGCTTTCTTT CASSEGAGSDTEAFF . 15 TRBJ1-1 . TRBV6-1